This TCR beta chain was observed in a study of response to subunit inactivated influenza vaccine. The germline V gene encodes CDR1 DFQATT and CDR2 SNEGSKA (reference sequence). This CDR3 is 11 amino acids long. Trimming stripped 5 bases from V and 8 bases from J, with 10 bases between. Study observations and caveats: Authors proposed each seasonal influenza vaccination draws in few new T cells.

This clonotype was seen ten or more times. Its antigen remains unidentified. Via MiXCR, TCRdb re-called the RT-PCR reads, giving one row per CDR3 protein. The table records approximately 530,000 distinct CDR3 sequences, around 8% of them present only once. The chain recombines TRBV20-1 with TRBJ2-1; D is unresolved. The sequence derives from a man aged 50-75 years who received an inactivated influenza vaccine. The specimen was PBMCs from blood, collected 23 months after vaccination. The CDR3 nucleotides read TGCAGTGCTTTACCGGCCTATGAGCAGTTCTTC. Residues: CSALPAYEQFF.